This TCR beta chain emerged from a study of blood T cell repertoires in COVID-19. Repertoires were generated with immunoSEQ multiplex PCR, while TCRdb's copy carries only in-frame clones and drops some. In the table there are approximately 65,000 clones, 80% to 90% of which are singletons. Germline loops: CDR1 WNHNN, CDR2 SYGVQD (reference sequence). This CDR3 has 14 amino acids. V was trimmed by 5 bases and J by 3 bases, leaving 13 bases between them. The TCR originated in a woman aged 40 to 49 with acute COVID-19. Sequencing was performed on PBMCs or T cells enriched from blood (not recorded which). This sequence joins TRBV10-1 and TRBJ2-5; TRBD1 might be the D (6 bases). CDR3 residues: CASSLSAGEETQYF. CDR3 nucleotide sequence: TGCGCCAGCAGTTTGTCGGCAGGGGAAGAGACCCAGTACTTC.